The 8 T cell receptor beta chains below come from one sample, sequenced in a study of blood T cell repertoires in COVID-19. Using immunoSEQ multiplex PCR, the repertoire was profiled, and TCRdb retains in-frame clones only, with some absent. In the table there are roughly 72,000 clones, roughly 82% of which are singletons. Sequenced sample: peripheral blood. The receptors here all came from a woman over 75 with acute or convalescent COVID-19.

The chain carries TRBV6-2 or TRBV6-3 and TRBJ2-1; TRBD2 might be the D (8 bases). Between the trimmed V and J ends, which lost 5 bases and 8 bases, there was a span of 34 bases. Germline V CDR1 and CDR2: MNHEY, SVGEGT. This CDR3 region has 20 residues. This CDR3 reads CASSPVGGRLAWATGDEQFF. CDR3 DNA: TGTGCCAGCAGTCCAGTGGGGGGAAGACTAGCGTGGGCTACAGGGGATGAGCAGTTCTTC.

The chain has TRBV18 and TRBJ2-4; possibly TRBD1 for D (6 bases). V shed 3 bases and J shed 0 bases, with 24 bases lying between them. This CDR3 region has 20 residues. Germline values: CDR1 KGHSH, CDR2 LQKENI. The CDR3 reads CASSPQGPLFGALAKNIQYF. The CDR3, as DNA: TGTGCCAGCTCACCTCAGGGGCCCCTTTTTGGGGCCCTAGCCAAAAACATTCAGTACTTC.

J is TRBJ2-7 and V is TRBV19; TRBD2 agrees at 9 bases. CDR1 is LNHDA, CDR2 SQIVND, per germline (reference sequence). The CDR3 sequence is 18 residues long. Losses at the gene ends were 5 bases for V and 5 bases for J; bases not matched to a gene: 19. The CDR3 DNA sequence: TGTGCCAGTAGTTGGGCGGCTAGCGGGACCTCCGGGCCCAACGAGCAGTACTTC. Encoded protein: CASSWAASGTSGPNEQYF.

The J gene is TRBJ1-5, the V gene TRBV7-2, with unresolved D. The V gene's germline CDR1 is SGHTA and CDR2 FQGNSA. V was clipped by 0 bases and J by 4 bases, with 10 bases between them. The CDR3 spans 15 residues. CDR3 sequence reads: CASSLAPMENQPQHF. The CDR3 DNA is TGTGCCAGCAGCTTAGCCCCAATGGAGAATCAGCCCCAGCATTTT.

J is TRBJ1-1 and V is TRBV11-2; TRBD1 is a possible D gene (6 bases). This CDR3 region has 16 residues. CDR1 is SGHAT and CDR2 is FQNNGV in the germline V gene. V was trimmed by 1 base and J by 2 bases, leaving 14 bases between them. CDR3 loop: CASSLGGWGRNTEAFF. The CDR3 DNA sequence: TGTGCCAGCAGCTTAGGGGGTTGGGGGCGCAACACTGAAGCTTTCTTT.

This chain uses TRBV7-9 with TRBJ2-6; D is possibly TRBD2 (6 bases). The germline V and J ends were trimmed by 1 base and 3 bases, with 16 bases remaining between them. Germline values: CDR1 SEHNR, CDR2 FQNEAQ (reference sequence). This CDR3 comprises 18 residues. The CDR3 region has the DNA TGTGCCAGCAGCTTAGGACGGACTACCCCCTATGGGGCCAACGTCCTGACTTTC. Protein: CASSLGRTTPYGANVLTF.

The rearrangement links TRBV5-6 to TRBJ2-1; 14 bases fit TRBD2. Germline CDR1 and CDR2: SGHDT and YYEEEE. The CDR3 has 18 amino acids. J gave up 5 bases and V 4 bases, and 11 bases lay outside the gene matches. CDR3 DNA: TGTGCCAGCAGCGGATCGGGACTAGCGGGAGTTATCGACAATGAGCAGTTCTTC. It specifies CASSGSGLAGVIDNEQFF.

The chain uses TRBV4-1 and TRBJ1-5; perhaps TRBD1 as D (5 bases). Looked up from germline, CDR1 is MGHRA and CDR2 is YSYEKL. Trimming cost V 0 bases and J 6 bases, with 15 bases left between them. The CDR3 runs 16 residues. In nucleotides, the CDR3 is TGCGCCAGCAGCCAAGACGGGACTGGGGTGGCTCAGCCCCAGCATTTT. Translation: CASSQDGTGVAQPQHF.